This TCR beta chain derives from a study of vaccination and CD4 T cells after COVID-19. Treatment of the sample: approximately 11-day PBMC culture with coronavirus spike peptide pools or control peptides (ViraFEST assay). Sequenced with the Oncomine TCR Beta short-read assay was DNA taken from cultured CD4+ T cells. TCRdb used MiXCR to reprocess the PCR reads, holding one entry per CDR3 protein. The sample lists around 16,000 distinct CDR3 sequences, approximately 67% occurring once. Remarks on this clonotype: The antigen is not known.

The clonotype was recovered from a human donor who had recovered from COVID-19. Sequenced: CD4+ T cells from blood, cultured in vitro.

CDR3 sequence (DNA): TGTGCCAGCAGTCTGCTCCGACAGGAGGATGGCTACACCTTC. Translation: CASSLLRQEDGYTF. The chain recombines TRBV6-1 with TRBJ1-2; D may be TRBD1 (6 bases). Germline-derived CDR1 and CDR2 are MNHNS and SASEGT. Trimming cost V 5 bases and J 6 bases, with 16 bases left between them. The CDR3 loop spans 14 amino acids.